This T cell receptor (beta chain) appears in the sequencing data of a study of blood T cell repertoires in COVID-19. Across the whole study: Samples taken during acute and convalescent COVID-19 were collected in the United States, Italy and Spain. Sources were T cells, B-cell-depleted T cells, or PBMCs; the material itself was cDNA or gDNA.

The CDR3 has 14 amino acids. The germline V gene encodes CDR1 DFQATT and CDR2 SNEGSKA (reference sequence). Trimming pared 3 bases from V and 3 bases from J, leaving 12 bases between. The protocol was immunoSEQ multiplex PCR, while the TCRdb copy is restricted to in-frame clones and leaves out a portion. The repertoire has nearly 400,000 clones, roughly nine tenths of them found once; the top ten carry around 1.7%. Participant age was roughly 18 to 95 years, and participants resided in fewer than 30 US areas. The chain joins TRBV20-1 to TRBJ1-5; maybe TRBD1 (6 bases). Sequenced: PBMCs or T cells enriched from blood (not recorded which). The clonotype was recovered from a woman aged 30 to 39 who had recovered from COVID-19. In DNA, the CDR3 is TGCAGTGCTAGTCCTGGACAGCCCAATCAGCCCCAGCATTTT. This gives the protein CSASPGQPNQPQHF.